The clone carrying this T cell receptor (beta chain) was observed a single time. The antigen is unknown. CDR1 and CDR2 (germline): SGHNT, YYREEE (reference sequence). Between the trimmed V and J ends, which lost 2 bases and 5 bases, there was a span of 14 bases. The CDR3 loop spans 14 amino acids. The sample belongs to a study of shared clonotypes between healthy human individuals. Study-wide context: Donors had three CD4 naive, three CD4 memory, two CD8 naive and one CD8 memory plate apiece.

Study-wide points: Clonotype sharing across donors was expected to vary with sequencing depth.

Deep level was the assay's run setting. The protocol was immunoSEQ multiplex PCR, while the TCRdb copy is restricted to in-frame clones and leaves out a portion. Counted here are about 1.5 million clones, roughly 97% occurring once; the ten biggest clones make up over 1%. The sequence derives from a man aged 25-45 years in good health. Sequenced sample: naive CD4+ T cells sorted from blood. Subset reported: CD45RA+ positively selected. The chain uses TRBV5-4 and TRBJ2-7; TRBD1 or TRBD2 may be the D gene (5 bases each). This chain's CDR3 is CASSLPGSGNEQYF. In DNA, the CDR3 is TGTGCCAGCAGCTTACCAGGGAGTGGAAACGAGCAGTACTTC.